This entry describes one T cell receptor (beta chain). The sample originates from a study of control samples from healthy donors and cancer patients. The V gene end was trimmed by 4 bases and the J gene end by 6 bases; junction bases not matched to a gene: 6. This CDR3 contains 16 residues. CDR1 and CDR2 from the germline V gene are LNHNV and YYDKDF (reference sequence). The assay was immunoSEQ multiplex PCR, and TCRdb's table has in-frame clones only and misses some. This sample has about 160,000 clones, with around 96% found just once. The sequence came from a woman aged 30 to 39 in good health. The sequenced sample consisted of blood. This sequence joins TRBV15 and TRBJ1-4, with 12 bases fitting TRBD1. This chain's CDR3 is CATSTWGTGGYEKLFF. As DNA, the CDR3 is TGTGCCACCAGCACCTGGGGGACAGGGGGCTATGAAAAACTGTTTTTT.